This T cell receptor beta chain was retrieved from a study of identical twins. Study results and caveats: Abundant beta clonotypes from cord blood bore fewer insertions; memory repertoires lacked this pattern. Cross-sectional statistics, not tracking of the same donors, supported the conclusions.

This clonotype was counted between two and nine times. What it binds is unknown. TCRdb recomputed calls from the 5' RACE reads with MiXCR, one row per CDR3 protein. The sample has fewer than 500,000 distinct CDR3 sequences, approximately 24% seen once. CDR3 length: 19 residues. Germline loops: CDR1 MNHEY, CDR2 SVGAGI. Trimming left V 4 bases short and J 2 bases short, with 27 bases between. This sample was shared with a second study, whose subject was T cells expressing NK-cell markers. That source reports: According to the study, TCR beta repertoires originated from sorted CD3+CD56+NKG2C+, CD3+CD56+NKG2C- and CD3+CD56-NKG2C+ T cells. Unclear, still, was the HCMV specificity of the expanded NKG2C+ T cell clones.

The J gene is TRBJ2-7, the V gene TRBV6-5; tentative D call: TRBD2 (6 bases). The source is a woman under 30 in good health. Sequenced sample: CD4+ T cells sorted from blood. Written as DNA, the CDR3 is TGTGCCAGCAGTTTCCCCGGAGATCCGGGACTGGGGAATCCCTACGAGCAGTACTTC. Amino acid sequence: CASSFPGDPGLGNPYEQYF.